The sequence of this T cell receptor beta chain was determined in a study of OX40 agonist ivuxolimab in advanced cancers. Study-level background: A mean age of roughly 66 years, range roughly 20 to 80, was recorded, and approximately 79% were male. Study-wide results and limits: At 0.1 to 3.0 mg/kg and by week 6, CD4+ and CD8+ T cells in the blood had expanded clonally.

Comment on this clone: The antigen remains undetermined.

The assay was immunoSEQ multiplex PCR, and TCRdb's table has in-frame clones only and misses some. This table holds some 42,000 clones, over 70% found once. Autoimmune disease history or systemic immunosuppression excluded patients. This clonotype was obtained from an adult with an advanced solid tumor such as melanoma, head and neck, liver or kidney cancer. The sample was CD4+ or CD8+ T cells sorted from blood, taken in a trial of the OX40 agonist ivuxolimab.

For the CDR3, the DNA is TGTGCCATCAGTGAGTTAGGGGCAGGGACTGAAGCTTTCTTT. Amino acid sequence: CAISELGAGTEAFF. This chain joins TRBV10-3 and TRBJ1-1; tentatively, D is TRBD1 (5 bases). CDR1 ENHRY and CDR2 SYGVKD come from the germline V gene. This CDR3 contains 14 residues. Trimming pared 1 base from V and 5 bases from J, leaving 11 bases between.